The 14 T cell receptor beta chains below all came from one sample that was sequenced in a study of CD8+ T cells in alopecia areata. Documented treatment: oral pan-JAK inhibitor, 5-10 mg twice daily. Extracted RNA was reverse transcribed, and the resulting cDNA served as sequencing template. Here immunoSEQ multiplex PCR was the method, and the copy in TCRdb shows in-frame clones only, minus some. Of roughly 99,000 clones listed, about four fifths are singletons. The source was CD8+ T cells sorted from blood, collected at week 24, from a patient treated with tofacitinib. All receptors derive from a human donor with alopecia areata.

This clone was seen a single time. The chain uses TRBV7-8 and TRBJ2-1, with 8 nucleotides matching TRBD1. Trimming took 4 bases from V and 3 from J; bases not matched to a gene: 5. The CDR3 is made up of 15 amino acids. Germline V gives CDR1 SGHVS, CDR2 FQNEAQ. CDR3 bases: TGTGCCAGCAGCTCCGGACAGGGCGTCTACAATGAGCAGTTCTTC. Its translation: CASSSGQGVYNEQFF.

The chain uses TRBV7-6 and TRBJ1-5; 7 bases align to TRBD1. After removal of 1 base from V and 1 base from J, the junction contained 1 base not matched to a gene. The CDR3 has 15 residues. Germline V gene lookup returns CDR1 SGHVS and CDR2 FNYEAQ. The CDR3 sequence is CASSLGTGSNQPQHF. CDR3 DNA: TGTGCCAGCAGCTTAGGGACAGGAAGCAATCAGCCCCAGCATTTT.

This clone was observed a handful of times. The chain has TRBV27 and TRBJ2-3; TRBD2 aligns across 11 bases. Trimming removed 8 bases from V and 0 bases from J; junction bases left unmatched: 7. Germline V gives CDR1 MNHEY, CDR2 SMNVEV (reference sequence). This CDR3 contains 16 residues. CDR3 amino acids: CASRTSGYSSTDTQYF. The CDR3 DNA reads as TGTGCCAGCCGGACTAGCGGGTACTCTAGCACAGATACGCAGTATTTT.

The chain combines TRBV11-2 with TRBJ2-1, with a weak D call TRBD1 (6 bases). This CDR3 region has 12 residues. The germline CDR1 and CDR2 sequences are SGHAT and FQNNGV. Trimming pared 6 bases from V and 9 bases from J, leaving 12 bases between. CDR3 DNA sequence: TGTGCCAGCAGTGGGGGCCACGGTGAGCAGTTCTTC. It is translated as CASSGGHGEQFF. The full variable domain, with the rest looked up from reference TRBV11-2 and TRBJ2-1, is EAGVAQSPRYKIIEKRQSVAFWCNPISGHATLYWYQQILGQGPKLLIQFQNNGVVDDSQLPKDRFSAERLKGVDSTLKIQPAKLEDSAVYLCASSGGHGEQFFGPGTRLTVL.

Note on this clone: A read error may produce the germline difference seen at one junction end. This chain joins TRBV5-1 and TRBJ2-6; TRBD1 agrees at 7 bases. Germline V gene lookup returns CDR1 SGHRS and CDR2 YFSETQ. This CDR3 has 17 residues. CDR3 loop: CASSSTGSFSRANVLTF. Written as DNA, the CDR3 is TGCGCCAGCAGCTCGACAGGGAGTTTCTCTAGGGCCAACGTCCTGACTTTC.

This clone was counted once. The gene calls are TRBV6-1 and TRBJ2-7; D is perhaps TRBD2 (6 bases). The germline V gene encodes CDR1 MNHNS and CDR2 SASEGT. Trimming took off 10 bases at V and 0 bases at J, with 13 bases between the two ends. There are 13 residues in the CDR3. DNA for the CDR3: TGTGCCACCCGGCGGGGCTTCTCCTACGAGCAGTACTTC. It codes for CATRRGFSYEQYF.

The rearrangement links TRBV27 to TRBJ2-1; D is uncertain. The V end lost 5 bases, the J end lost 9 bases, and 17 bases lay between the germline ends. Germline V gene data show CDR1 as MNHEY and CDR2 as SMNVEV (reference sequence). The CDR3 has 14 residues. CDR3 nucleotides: TGTGCCAGCAGTCTAAACGGCCCATGGAGTGAGCAGTTCTTC. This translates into CASSLNGPWSEQFF.

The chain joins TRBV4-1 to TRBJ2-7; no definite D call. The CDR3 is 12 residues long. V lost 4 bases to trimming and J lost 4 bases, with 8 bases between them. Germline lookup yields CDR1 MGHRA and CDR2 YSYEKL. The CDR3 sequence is CASSRTEYEQYF. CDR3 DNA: TGCGCCAGCAGCCGAACAGAGTACGAGCAGTACTTC.

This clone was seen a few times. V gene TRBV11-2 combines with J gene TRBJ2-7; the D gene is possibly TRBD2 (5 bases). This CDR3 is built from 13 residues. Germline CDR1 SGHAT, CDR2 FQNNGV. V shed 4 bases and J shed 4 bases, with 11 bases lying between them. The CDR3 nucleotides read TGTGCCAGCAGCTCCACCTCGGGGTACGAGCAGTACTTC. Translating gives CASSSTSGYEQYF.

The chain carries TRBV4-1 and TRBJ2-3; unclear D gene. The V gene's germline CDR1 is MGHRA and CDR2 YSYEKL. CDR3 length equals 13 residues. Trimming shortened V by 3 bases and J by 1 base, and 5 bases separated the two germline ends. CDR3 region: CASSHWGTDTQYF. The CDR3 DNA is TGCGCCAGCAGCCATTGGGGCACAGATACGCAGTATTTT.

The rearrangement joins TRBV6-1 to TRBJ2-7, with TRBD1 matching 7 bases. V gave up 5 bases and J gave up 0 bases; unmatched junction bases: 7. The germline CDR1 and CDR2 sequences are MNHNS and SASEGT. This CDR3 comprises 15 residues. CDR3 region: CASSSLGQDSYEQYF. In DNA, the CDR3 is TGTGCCAGCAGTAGCCTCGGACAGGACTCCTACGAGCAGTACTTC.

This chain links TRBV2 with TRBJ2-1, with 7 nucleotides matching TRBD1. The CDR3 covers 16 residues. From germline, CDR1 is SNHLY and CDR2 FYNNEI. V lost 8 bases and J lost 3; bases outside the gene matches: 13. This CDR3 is CASGDDRVGFYNEQFF. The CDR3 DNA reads TGTGCCAGCGGCGACGACAGGGTAGGTTTCTACAATGAGCAGTTCTTC.

CDR3 sequence: CASSFAGSRETQYF. The CDR3 nucleotides are TGTGCCAGCAGCTTTGCGGGGTCTCGGGAGACCCAGTACTTC. J is TRBJ2-5 and V is TRBV7-2; the D gene is possibly TRBD2 (6 bases). The CDR3 has 14 amino acids. The V gene's germline CDR1 is SGHTA and CDR2 FQGNSA. V lost 3 bases to trimming and J lost 5 bases, with 13 bases between them. Full variable domain (missing parts from reference TRBV7-2 and TRBJ2-5): GAGVSQSPSNKVTEKGKDVELRCDPISGHTALYWYRQSLGQGLEFLIYFQGNSAPDKSGLPSDRFSAERTGGSVSTLTIQRTQQEDSAVYLCASSFAGSRETQYFGPGTRLLVL.

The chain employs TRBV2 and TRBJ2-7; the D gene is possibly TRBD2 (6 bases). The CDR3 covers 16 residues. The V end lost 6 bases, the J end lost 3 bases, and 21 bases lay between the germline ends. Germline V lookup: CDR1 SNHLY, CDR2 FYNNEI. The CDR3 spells CASRDRGTPLGYEQYF. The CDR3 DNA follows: TGTGCCAGCAGGGACCGAGGGACTCCCCTTGGCTACGAGCAGTACTTC. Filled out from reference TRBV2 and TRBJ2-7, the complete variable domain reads EPEVTQTPSHQVTQMGQEVILRCVPISNHLYFYWYRQILGQKVEFLVSFYNNEISEKSEIFDDQFSVERPDGSNFTLKIRSTKLEDSAMYFCASRDRGTPLGYEQYFGPGTRLTVT.